The 2 T cell receptor beta chains below all came from one sample that was sequenced in a study of blood T cell repertoires in COVID-19. The assay was immunoSEQ multiplex PCR, and TCRdb's table has in-frame clones only and misses some. Counted here are about 170,000 clones, around four fifths occurring once; the ten biggest clones make up approximately 7.7%. The sample taken for sequencing was peripheral blood. Receptors were obtained from a man aged 35-49 years who had recovered from COVID-19.

In DNA form, the CDR3 reads TGTGCCAGCAGTTTTCCAGGCCAAGAGACCCAGTACTTC. Protein: CASSFPGQETQYF. The V and J genes are TRBV12-3 or TRBV12-4 and TRBJ2-5; no definite D call. Between the trimmed V and J ends, which lost 3 bases and 1 base, there was a span of 6 bases. CDR3 length: 13 amino acids.

The chain links TRBV2 to TRBJ1-3; 7 bases fit TRBD1. V trimming: 6 bases; J trimming: 0 bases; junction bases outside the gene matches: 11. Germline V lookup: CDR1 SNHLY, CDR2 FYNNEI. This CDR3 is built from 17 residues. CDR3 nucleotide sequence: TGTGCCAGCAGCGCACAGGGGCGAGGAGTCTCTGGAAACACCATATATTTT. It specifies CASSAQGRGVSGNTIYF.